The 21 T cell receptor beta chains below come from one sample, sequenced in a study of blood T cell repertoires in COVID-19. Data came from immunoSEQ multiplex PCR; TCRdb stores just in-frame clones and leaves some out. The sample yields 210,000 or so clones, 86% seen once. Sequencing was carried out using peripheral blood. The receptor set was obtained from a woman between 50 and 59 years old with acute or convalescent COVID-19.

The chain is built from TRBV19 and TRBJ1-1; 10 nucleotides agree with TRBD1. V lost 4 bases and J lost 8; bases outside the gene matches: 10. CDR3 size: 15 residues. CDR1 is LNHDA, CDR2 SQIVND, per germline (reference sequence). DNA of the CDR3: TGTGCCAGTAGTAGAAAACCGGGACAGGGGTTCGAAGCTTTCTTT. Protein sequence: CASSRKPGQGFEAFF.

V gene TRBV11-3 combines with J gene TRBJ2-1; 10 nucleotides agree with TRBD2. The J segment lost 8 bases and the V segment lost 1 base, leaving 11 bases of the junction unmatched. Germline V CDR1 and CDR2: SGHNT, YENEEA. This CDR3 spans 17 amino acids. CDR3 region: CASSLVGQRGGRDEQFF. In DNA form, the CDR3 reads TGTGCCAGCAGCTTAGTCGGTCAGCGGGGGGGCCGAGATGAGCAGTTCTTC.

This chain links TRBV12-3 or TRBV12-4 with TRBJ1-5; TRBD1 is a possible D gene (5 bases). There are 12 residues in the CDR3. Trimming took 5 bases from V and 6 from J, leaving 8 bases between them. The CDR3 here is CASSPQGQPQHF. The CDR3 DNA reads TGTGCCAGCAGTCCTCAGGGTCAGCCCCAGCATTTT.

Worth noting for this clone: This sample includes further DNA sequences coding for the same CDR3. The chain employs TRBV19 and TRBJ1-1; D is unresolved. CDR3 length equals 14 residues. V was trimmed by 2 bases and J by 2 bases, leaving 9 bases between them. Germline CDR1 is LNHDA and CDR2 is SQIVND (reference sequence). The CDR3 loop reads CASSIRGLNTEAFF. DNA of the CDR3: TGTGCCAGTAGTATAAGAGGGCTCAACACTGAAGCTTTCTTT.

This clone was observed a few times. V gene TRBV6-2 or TRBV6-3 combines with J gene TRBJ1-2; D is perhaps TRBD1 (5 bases). The CDR3 has 15 amino acids. Trimming took 0 bases from V and 6 from J, leaving 14 bases between them. CDR1 is MNHEY and CDR2 is SVGEGT in the germline V gene. CDR3 bases: TGTGCCAGCAGTTACTCATCGGCAGGGTGGAATGGCTACACCTTC. Translated: CASSYSSAGWNGYTF.

This clone is a singleton in its sample. The chain carries TRBV7-2 and TRBJ2-4; 9 bases align to TRBD2. CDR3 length: 16 residues. Germline trimming cut 4 bases from V and 6 bases from J; bases unmatched to any gene: 10. The germline V gene encodes CDR1 SGHTA and CDR2 FQGNSA. The CDR3 DNA reads TGTGCCAGCAGCTCGTCGAACCCGACTAGCGGAAACATTCAGTACTTC. It is translated as CASSSSNPTSGNIQYF.

The chain links TRBV20-1 to TRBJ1-2, with 12 positions matching TRBD1. J lost 2 bases, V lost 3 bases, and 4 bases had no gene match. The CDR3 runs 15 residues. Germline CDR1 and CDR2: DFQATT and SNEGSKA (reference sequence). The DNA for the CDR3 is TGCAGTGCTAGTATAGGGACAGGGGGCAACTATGGCTACACCTTC. Translating gives CSASIGTGGNYGYTF.

V and J are TRBV7-3 and TRBJ2-1; 7 positions match TRBD2. This CDR3 has 17 residues. In germline, CDR1 is SGHTA, CDR2 FQGTGA. The junction had 12 bases not matched to a gene; V was cut back by 5 bases and J by 2 bases. The CDR3 loop reads CASSLTGAGPPYNEQFF. In DNA form, the CDR3 reads TGTGCCAGCAGCCTCACGGGAGCGGGGCCCCCCTACAATGAGCAGTTCTTC. Combining the CDR3 with reference TRBV7-3 and TRBJ2-1 gives the whole variable domain GAGVSQTPSNKVTEKGKYVELRCDPISGHTALYWYRQSLGQGPEFLIYFQGTGAADDSGLPNDRFFAVRPEGSVSTLKIQRTERGDSAVYLCASSLTGAGPPYNEQFFGPGTRLTVL.

The chain combines TRBV28 with TRBJ1-2; D might be TRBD1 (6 bases). The CDR3 totals 12 residues. Germline V gives CDR1 MDHEN, CDR2 SYDVKM. V lost 8 bases and J lost 4, with 11 bases in between. CDR3 protein: CASVVRGYGYTF. The CDR3 DNA is TGTGCCAGCGTAGTCAGGGGCTATGGCTACACCTTC.

This chain links TRBV7-2 with TRBJ1-4; no firm D call. This CDR3 comprises 13 residues. V was cut by 4 bases and J by 6 bases, with 9 bases left in between. Germline V CDR1 and CDR2: SGHTA, FQGNSA. DNA of the CDR3: TGTGCCAGCAGCTCCTACACAGATGAAAAACTGTTTTTT. It is translated as CASSSYTDEKLFF.

V usage is TRBV14 and J usage is TRBJ1-6; D ambiguous. V lost 4 bases, J lost 7 bases, and 17 bases lay in between. CDR1 is SGHDN and CDR2 is FVKESK in the germline V gene. The CDR3 contains 16 residues. In nucleotides, the CDR3 is TGTGCCAGCAGCCTCCGACTTCGAGAGGGAAATTCACCCCTCCACTTT. Residues: CASSLRLREGNSPLHF.

The chain combines TRBV6-2 or TRBV6-3 with TRBJ2-7, with no clear D. Germline assignment: CDR1 MNHEY and CDR2 SVGEGT. This CDR3 has 13 amino acids. Deletions cut 4 bases from V and 2 bases from J, with 9 bases between. DNA for the CDR3: TGTGCCAGCAGTTTCGCAGGCACCTACGAGCAGTACTTC. Its translation: CASSFAGTYEQYF.

CDR3 sequence: CASRGIPGQGYTGELFF. CDR3 coding DNA: TGTGCCAGTAGGGGAATTCCGGGACAGGGGTACACCGGGGAGCTGTTTTTT. This rearrangement joins TRBV19 to TRBJ2-2, with 10 bases fitting TRBD1. The CDR3 is 17 amino acids. With 6 bases clipped from V and 3 bases from J, the junction kept 10 bases outside the gene matches. From germline, CDR1 is LNHDA and CDR2 SQIVND (reference sequence).

The rearrangement joins TRBV4-3 to TRBJ2-2, with 14 positions matching TRBD2. Losses at the gene ends were 1 base for V and 8 bases for J; bases not matched to a gene: 6. This CDR3 is 17 amino acids long. Germline CDR1 is LGHNA and CDR2 is YSLEER. CDR3 sequence (DNA): TGCGCCAGCAGCCAAGGGGGACTAGCGGGAGTAGAAGGGGAGCTGTTTTTT. Its protein is CASSQGGLAGVEGELFF.

About this clone itself: The junction differs from germline at one of its ends, possibly a read error. This chain links TRBV11-3 with TRBJ1-2; 10 bases match TRBD1. This CDR3 comprises 16 residues. In germline, CDR1 is SGHNT, CDR2 YENEEA. The CDR3 nucleotides are TGTGCCAGCAGTTTAGGAACCGGGACAGGGGTGCATGGCTACACCTTC. Amino acids: CASSLGTGTGVHGYTF.

This rearrangement joins TRBV9 to TRBJ2-3; the match to TRBD2 covers 10 bases. The CDR3 totals 18 residues. Germline CDR1 is SGDLS and CDR2 is YYNGEE. With V trimmed by 0 bases and J by 3 bases, 10 bases remained unmatched. This CDR3 is CASSVAFLAGDGTDTQYF. Written as DNA, the CDR3 is TGTGCCAGCAGCGTAGCTTTTCTAGCGGGAGACGGTACAGATACGCAGTATTTT.

The rearrangement uses TRBV18 and TRBJ1-1; a possible D gene is TRBD1 (5 bases). V lost 2 bases, J lost 1 base, and 17 bases lay in between. CDR3 length: 17 amino acids. CDR1 and CDR2 (germline): KGHSH, LQKENI. CDR3 bases: TGTGCCAGCTCACCAGGGTACCCGGGGGAAGGGAACACTGAAGCTTTCTTT. Translation gives CASSPGYPGEGNTEAFF.

The CDR3 protein is CASSDPGQLAKNIQYF. The CDR3 DNA reads TGTGCCAGCAGCGACCCGGGACAGCTAGCCAAAAACATTCAGTACTTC. This rearrangement joins TRBV7-2 to TRBJ2-4, with 7 nucleotides matching TRBD1. The germline gives CDR1 SGHTA, CDR2 FQGNSA. The junction had 7 bases not matched to a gene; V was cut back by 5 bases and J by 0 bases. This CDR3 contains 16 residues. Variable domain in full (rest from reference TRBV7-2 and TRBJ2-4): GAGVSQSPSNKVTEKGKDVELRCDPISGHTALYWYRQSLGQGLEFLIYFQGNSAPDKSGLPSDRFSAERTGGSVSTLTIQRTQQEDSAVYLCASSDPGQLAKNIQYFGAGTRLSVL.

The V gene is TRBV7-2, the J gene TRBJ2-7; TRBD2 is a possible D gene (6 bases). Germline V CDR1 and CDR2: SGHTA, FQGNSA. The CDR3 is 14 amino acids. Trimming removed 7 bases at V and 1 base at J, with 14 bases between. The CDR3 DNA reads TGTGCCAGCAACATCGGGGGTAAATCCTACGAGCAGTACTTC. Its translation: CASNIGGKSYEQYF.

This clone was recorded once. The chain combines TRBV4-3 with TRBJ1-4, with D perhaps matching TRBD1 (6 bases). The CDR3 contains 14 residues. The V end was cut by 5 bases, the J end by 3 bases, with 10 bases between. The germline gives CDR1 LGHNA, CDR2 YSLEER. In DNA form, the CDR3 reads TGCGCCAGCAGCGACGAGGGGGCTAATGAAAAACTGTTTTTT. It codes for CASSDEGANEKLFF.

The V gene is TRBV7-3, the J gene TRBJ1-1, with 9 bases that match TRBD1. The CDR3 covers 15 residues. Germline loops: CDR1 SGHTA, CDR2 FQGTGA. After removal of 4 bases from V and 6 bases from J, the junction contained 9 bases not matched to a gene. The CDR3 coding sequence is TGTGCCAGCAGCTCCCAACAGGGGGCGGTTTCTGAAGCTTTCTTT. It specifies CASSSQQGAVSEAFF.